Listed below are T cell receptor beta chains from one sample, sequenced in a study of T cells in Graves' hyperthyroidism and ophthalmopathy. A single record per CDR3 protein comes from TCRdb applying MiXCR to the multiplex PCR reads. The data show 240,000 or so distinct CDR3 sequences, with about 16% seen just once and 25% to 30% held by the top ten. The sample taken for sequencing was blood. The origin of the receptors is a woman aged 18-30 years with Graves' ophthalmopathy. Both conserved end residues are part of each CDR3. A D gene is named only where the DNA matches it firmly. Clone size is stated in some rows and not others, as once, few, many or a class when expanded.

d_call clone_size j_call v_call cdr3_aa cdr3_nt
- - TRBJ2-7 TRBV7-9 CASSLAGRSYEQYF TGTGCCAGCAGCTTAGCCGGCAGGAGCTACGAGCAGTACTTC
- many TRBJ2-4 TRBV6-5 CASSYSGLAGNIQYF TGTGCCAGCAGTTACTCGGGGCTAGCAGGAAACATTCAGTACTTC
- many TRBJ2-3 TRBV2 CASSEGVVSDTQYF TGTGCCAGCAGTGAAGGGGTGGTTTCAGATACGCAGTATTTT
- many TRBJ2-2 TRBV20-1 CSARGAGVVNGELFF TGCAGTGCTAGAGGCGCAGGGGTCGTGAACGGGGAGCTGTTTTTT
- many TRBJ1-5 TRBV28 CASSLHQGDQPQHF TGTGCCAGCAGTTTACATCAGGGTGACCAGCCCCAGCATTTT
- many TRBJ2-5 TRBV12-3/TRBV12-4 CASSLGDLQETQYF TGTGCCAGCAGTTTAGGGGACTTACAAGAGACCCAGTACTTC
TRBD1 many TRBJ2-5 TRBV29-1 CSVVDRGRGETQYF TGCAGCGTTGTGGACAGGGGCAGGGGAGAGACCCAGTACTTC
TRBD2 many TRBJ2-3 TRBV9 CASSPHVRAGGPDTQYF TGTGCCAGCAGCCCCCATGTTCGAGCGGGAGGCCCAGATACGCAGTATTTT
- many TRBJ2-5 TRBV5-6 CASSLWETQYF TGTGCCAGCAGCTTGTGGGAGACCCAGTACTTC
- - TRBJ2-2 TRBV19 CASSKAGTGELFF TGTGCCAGTAGTAAGGCAGGGACCGGGGAGCTGTTTTTT
- many TRBJ2-5 TRBV5-5 CASSGQDSYQETQYF TGTGCCAGCAGCGGGCAGGACTCGTACCAAGAGACCCAGTACTTC
TRBD2 many TRBJ2-1 TRBV2 CARHSGHNEQFF TGTGCCAGACATAGCGGGCACAATGAGCAGTTCTTC
TRBD2 many TRBJ2-4 TRBV24-1 CATGIRGGRYIQYF TGTGCCACCGGGATTCGGGGCGGGAGATACATTCAGTACTTC
- - TRBJ2-5 TRBV6-2/TRBV6-3 CASSGAGVKETQYF TGTGCCAGCAGTGGGGCCGGGGTGAAAGAGACCCAGTACTTC
- few TRBJ1-2 TRBV10-3 CAIILFRGSYGYTF TGTGCCATCATCCTGTTCCGAGGGAGCTATGGCTACACCTTC
TRBD2 - TRBJ2-5 TRBV7-9 CASSSPEGLAGGPARETQYF TGTGCCAGCAGCTCCCCCGAGGGACTAGCGGGAGGGCCGGCTCGGGAGACCCAGTACTTC
- - TRBJ1-2 TRBV11-3 CASSPMGGAASNYGYTF TGTGCCAGCAGCCCTATGGGGGGGGCAGCATCTAACTATGGCTACACCTTC
- many TRBJ1-5 TRBV15 CATSRVGFGQPQHF TGTGCCACCAGCAGAGTAGGGTTTGGGCAGCCCCAGCATTTT
TRBD2 many TRBJ2-5 TRBV3-1 CASSHGTSGGYQYF TGTGCCAGCAGCCACGGGACTAGCGGGGGTTACCAGTACTTC
TRBD2 many TRBJ2-7 TRBV9 CASSERESAYEQYF TGTGCCAGCAGCGAGCGGGAGAGCGCCTACGAGCAGTACTTC
TRBD2 many TRBJ2-1 TRBV7-3 CASSETSGISQFF TGTGCCAGCAGCGAGACTAGCGGCATCTCGCAGTTCTTC
- many TRBJ1-1 TRBV7-8 CASSFGGYTEAFF TGTGCCAGCAGCTTCGGAGGTTACACTGAAGCTTTCTTT
- many TRBJ2-1 TRBV12-5 CASGLDHGGDEQFF TGTGCTAGTGGTTTGGACCATGGAGGGGATGAGCAGTTCTTC
- many TRBJ2-7 TRBV20-1 CSAGGRTGYEQYF TGCAGTGCTGGGGGGCGAACGGGCTACGAGCAGTACTTC
- - TRBJ1-3 TRBV7-9 CASSLGAGAGNTIYF TGTGCCAGCAGCTTAGGAGCAGGGGCTGGAAACACCATATATTTT
TRBD1 many TRBJ2-7 TRBV28 CASRLTGGDTYEQYF TGTGCCAGCAGACTAACAGGGGGCGATACCTACGAGCAGTACTTC
- many TRBJ1-1 TRBV30 CAWSYQKGEGVKNTEAFF TGTGCCTGGAGTTATCAAAAAGGAGAGGGAGTGAAGAACACTGAAGCTTTCTTT
- many TRBJ2-1 TRBV11-3 CASSLDSGVFEQFF TGTGCCAGCAGCTTAGATTCGGGGGTTTTTGAGCAGTTCTTC
TRBD2 once TRBJ2-3 TRBV28 CASNPTVRTSGGLTDTQYF TGTGCCAGCAACCCAACGGTGAGGACTAGCGGGGGCCTCACAGATACGCAGTATTTT
- many TRBJ1-1 TRBV6-2/TRBV6-3 CASSYWNTEAFF TGTGCCAGCAGTTATTGGAACACTGAAGCTTTCTTT
TRBD1 many TRBJ1-1 TRBV20-1 CSARQIQGGDTEAFF TGCAGTGCTAGACAAATCCAGGGGGGAGACACTGAAGCTTTCTTT
- many TRBJ2-2 TRBV29-1 CSVAWETGELFF TGCAGCGTTGCTTGGGAGACCGGGGAGCTGTTTTTT